Below, 8 T cell receptor beta chains from the same sample are listed, as sequenced in a study of CD8 T cells in ankylosing spondylitis. The study's findings and limits: It appeared that ankylosing spondylitis blood was characterized by a TCR beta motif of under ten highly homologous variants.

TCRdb reprocessed the 5' RACE reads via MiXCR and lists one record per CDR3 protein. The repertoire holds about 440,000 distinct CDR3 sequences, with 15% to 20% as singletons. Antigens for these TCRs are unknown. Sequences were obtained from blood, either unsorted or a sorted T cell fraction (not recorded which). These receptors all come from a male donor with ankylosing spondylitis.

The chain employs TRBV7-2 and TRBJ2-7; either TRBD1 or TRBD2 may supply D (5 bases each). Germline loops: CDR1 SGHTA, CDR2 FQGNSA. The length of the CDR3 is 14 residues. With 5 bases removed from V and 2 bases from J, the gap between germline ends came to 13 bases. CDR3: CASSTGTATYEQYF. The CDR3, as DNA: TGTGCCAGCAGCACCGGGACCGCAACCTACGAGCAGTACTTC.

This chain uses TRBV20-1 with TRBJ2-3; no reliable D call. The CDR3 has 16 residues. Germline assignment: CDR1 DFQATT and CDR2 SNEGSKA (reference sequence). V gave up 3 bases and J gave up 5 bases, with 21 bases separating them. CDR3 sequence reads: CSASRFPGPAGDTQYF. CDR3 DNA sequence: TGCAGTGCTAGCCGATTTCCGGGTCCCGCAGGAGATACGCAGTATTTT.

The V call is TRBV30, the J call TRBJ1-1; D is undetermined. Between the trimmed V and J ends, which lost 1 base and 3 bases, there was a span of 9 bases. CDR1 is GTSNPN and CDR2 is SVGIG in the germline V gene (reference sequence). CDR3 length: 13 residues. The CDR3 sequence: CAWSAELDTEAFF. The CDR3 nucleotides are TGTGCCTGGAGTGCCGAATTGGACACTGAAGCTTTCTTT.

The J gene is TRBJ2-1, the V gene TRBV29-1; D unresolved. The CDR3 totals 12 residues. V lost 7 bases and J lost 2, with 9 bases in between. Germline V gene sequence: CDR1 SQVTM, CDR2 ANQGSEA. CDR3 DNA: TGCAGCGCGACACGAGCCTACAATGAGCAGTTCTTC. Its protein is CSATRAYNEQFF.

This clonotype was detected a few times. The CDR3 sequence is CAISSINTEAFF. CDR3 DNA: TGTGCCATCAGCTCCATAAACACTGAAGCTTTCTTT. The chain employs TRBV10-3 and TRBJ1-1; D unclear. V shed 6 bases and J shed 2 bases, with 7 bases lying between them. CDR1 ENHRY and CDR2 SYGVKD come from the germline V gene. The CDR3 extends over 12 amino acids.

This chain joins TRBV6-1 and TRBJ2-7; 7 bases line up with TRBD2. The V and J ends lost 6 bases and 7 bases, in that order; junction bases with no gene match: 9. The CDR3 runs 13 residues. Germline-derived CDR1 and CDR2 are MNHNS and SASEGT. The CDR3 loop reads CASRTDWGGEQYF. In nucleotides, the CDR3 is TGTGCCAGCAGAACCGACTGGGGAGGGGAGCAGTACTTC.

This chain joins TRBV6-1 and TRBJ1-1; 7 positions agree with TRBD1. Trimming cost V 3 bases and J 5 bases; bases outside gene matches: 9. Per the germline V gene, CDR1 is MNHNS and CDR2 is SASEGT. CDR3 length equals 15 residues. The CDR3 loop is CASSDGDRGYTEAFF. As DNA, the CDR3 is TGTGCCAGCAGTGACGGGGACAGAGGATATACTGAAGCTTTCTTT.

The V call is TRBV20-1, the J call TRBJ1-1, with 7 positions matching TRBD1. V dropped 3 bases and J dropped 11; count of bases not matched to a gene: 9. The CDR3 length is 12 residues. CDR1 and CDR2 from the germline V gene are DFQATT and SNEGSKA (reference sequence). CDR3 nucleotides: TGCAGTGCTAGGCCGGGACAGCCTCTGGCTTTCTTT. It yields the protein CSARPGQPLAFF.